The 9 T cell receptor beta chains listed next were all sequenced from one sample in a study of naive and memory T cell subsets. The beta constant-region primer was an equimolar mix of two oligonucleotides covering TRBC1 and TRBC2. MiXCR, run by TCRdb on the UMI-ligation and nested PCR reads, gives a single entry per CDR3 protein. Of around 4,600 distinct CDR3 sequences listed, about 7% were seen once; the top ten hold about 80%. The sequencing input was CD4+ TEMRA cells from blood. The subset was: effector memory re-expressing CD45RA, CD45RA+ CD27-. The receptors shown here come from a human donor in good health.

This clonotype was counted many times. The chain joins TRBV24-1 to TRBJ2-2, with 8 bases identical to TRBD2. V lost 3 bases and J lost 7; bases outside the gene matches: 6. The CDR3 totals 15 residues. Germline values: CDR1 KGHDR, CDR2 SFDVKD. CDR3 protein: CATSDATSGNGELFF. In DNA, the CDR3 is TGTGCCACCAGTGATGCCACTAGCGGTAACGGGGAGCTGTTTTTT.

Many counts were recorded for this clonotype. This chain uses TRBV4-2 with TRBJ2-3; 9 nucleotides match TRBD2. The CDR3 extends over 18 amino acids. Trimming took 3 bases from V and 4 from J; bases not matched to a gene: 14. From germline, CDR1 is LGHNA and CDR2 YNFKEQ. CDR3 amino acids: CASSHPSRAGGKADTQYF. For the CDR3, the DNA is TGTGCCAGCAGCCACCCGTCTCGGGCGGGAGGGAAGGCAGATACGCAGTATTTT.

This clonotype was seen ten or more times. The chain is built from TRBV24-1 and TRBJ2-3; 7 bases are a match to TRBD2. The V segment lost 5 bases and the J segment 3 bases; nucleotides outside the gene matches: 4. The CDR3 spans 14 residues. CDR1 is KGHDR, CDR2 SFDVKD, per germline. CDR3 nucleotide sequence: TGTGCCACCAGTGGCGGGAGAGGGACAGATACGCAGTATTTT. Translated: CATSGGRGTDTQYF.

Concerning this clonotype itself: A single base separates this from a much larger clone, so it may be a read error. The V call is TRBV6-6, the J call TRBJ1-2; possible D gene TRBD1, 6 bases. Germline V CDR1 and CDR2: MNHNY, SVGAGI (reference sequence). The CDR3 is 14 amino acids. The V and J ends lost 5 bases and 3 bases respectively, with 13 bases between them. The CDR3 DNA follows: TGTGCCAGCAGTAAGCCTGCAGGGGACTATGGCTACACCTTC. Translating gives CASSKPAGDYGYTF.

This rearrangement joins TRBV20-1 to TRBJ2-3, with 8 bases fitting TRBD2. J was trimmed by 1 base and V by 6 bases; bases with no gene match: 6. CDR3 length: 14 residues. Germline CDR1 is DFQATT and CDR2 is SNEGSKA (reference sequence). The CDR3 coding sequence is TGCAGTGCCCGGGAGGGCCGCGGCACAGATACGCAGTATTTT. Protein sequence: CSAREGRGTDTQYF.

The chain uses TRBV28 and TRBJ1-5; 8 bases are a match to TRBD1. This CDR3 region has 18 residues. The junction had 7 bases not matched to a gene; V was cut back by 0 bases and J by 0 bases. Germline values: CDR1 MDHEN, CDR2 SYDVKM. The CDR3 DNA sequence: TGTGCCAGCAGTTTATGGGGGACAGGTACTAATAGCAATCAGCCCCAGCATTTT. It encodes CASSLWGTGTNSNQPQHF.

This chain connects TRBV5-4 to TRBJ2-4; the D gene is possibly TRBD2 (6 bases). CDR1 and CDR2 from the germline V gene are SGHNT and YYREEE (reference sequence). V was shortened by 2 bases and J by 0 bases, with 12 bases between the two germline ends. The CDR3 loop spans 16 amino acids. This chain's CDR3 is CASSLTLAGAKNIQYF. CDR3 sequence (DNA): TGTGCCAGCAGCTTAACACTAGCCGGAGCCAAAAACATTCAGTACTTC.

This clonotype came up many times. The chain links TRBV12-3 or TRBV12-4 to TRBJ2-1; 10 bases are a match to TRBD2. The length of the CDR3 is 18 residues. Trimming took 1 base from V and 0 from J; bases not matched to a gene: 6. In nucleotides, the CDR3 is TGTGCCAGCAGTTTAGAACTAGCGGGGAGGGACTCCTACAATGAGCAGTTCTTC. It yields the protein CASSLELAGRDSYNEQFF.

V gene TRBV7-8 combines with J gene TRBJ2-2; 8 bases fit TRBD2. The CDR3 extends over 19 amino acids. J gave up 1 base and V 0 bases, and 10 bases lay outside the gene matches. Germline V gives CDR1 SGHVS, CDR2 FQNEAQ. CDR3 DNA sequence: TGTGCCAGCAGCTTAGCGCGGGGGGCGGGAGTCGGGAACACCGGGGAGCTGTTTTTT. This translates into CASSLARGAGVGNTGELFF.